This T cell receptor (beta chain) appears in the sequencing data of a study of shared clonotypes between healthy human individuals. This CDR3 contains 15 residues. With 3 bases clipped from V and 1 base from J, the junction kept 3 bases outside the gene matches. CDR1 is LGHNA and CDR2 is YNFKEQ in the germline V gene. Profiled with immunoSEQ multiplex PCR; TCRdb holds only in-frame clones, not every one. The table shows some 630,000 clones, with 95% to 96% occurring only once. The naive CD8 fraction comprised CD45RO-negative cells positively selected for CCR7 and excluded terminally differentiated effector memory CD45RA+ cells. Points on this clone: Other DNA sequences in the sample encode the same CDR3.

The J gene is TRBJ2-7, the V gene TRBV4-2, with 10 bases fitting TRBD2. Sequencing used naive CD8+ T cells sorted from blood. The receptor was derived from a woman aged 25 to 45 in good health. In DNA form, the CDR3 reads TGTGCCAGCAGCCAGCGGACTAGCGGATCCTACGAGCAGTACTTC. Its translation is CASSQRTSGSYEQYF.